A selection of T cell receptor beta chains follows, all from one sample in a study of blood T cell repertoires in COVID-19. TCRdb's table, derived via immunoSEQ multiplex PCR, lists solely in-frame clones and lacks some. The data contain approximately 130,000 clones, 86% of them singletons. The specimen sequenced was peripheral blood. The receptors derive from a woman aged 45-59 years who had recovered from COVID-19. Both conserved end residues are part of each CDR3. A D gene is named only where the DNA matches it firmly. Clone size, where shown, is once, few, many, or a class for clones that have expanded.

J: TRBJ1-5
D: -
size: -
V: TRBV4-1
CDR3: CASSQVVLGQPQHF
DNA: TGCGCCAGCAGCCAAGTGGTTCTCGGGCAGCCCCAGCATTTT

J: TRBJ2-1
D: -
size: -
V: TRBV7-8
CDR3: CASSPRSSYNEQFF
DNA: TGTGCCAGCAGCCCCCGGAGTTCCTACAATGAGCAGTTCTTC

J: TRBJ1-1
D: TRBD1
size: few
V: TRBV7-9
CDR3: CASSSGQGWTEAFF
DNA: TGTGCCAGCAGCTCCGGACAGGGTTGGACTGAAGCTTTCTTT

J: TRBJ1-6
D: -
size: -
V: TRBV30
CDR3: CAWQDRYRNNSPLHF
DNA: TGTGCCTGGCAAGACAGGTACCGGAATAATTCACCCCTCCACTTT

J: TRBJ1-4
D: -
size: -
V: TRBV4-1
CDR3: CASSQGDRALLNEKLFF
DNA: TGCGCCAGCAGCCAAGGTGACAGAGCCTTACTTAATGAAAAACTGTTTTTT

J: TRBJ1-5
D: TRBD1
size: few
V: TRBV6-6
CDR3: CASSQRGTGTRPQHF
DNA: TGTGCCAGCAGTCAGAGGGGGACAGGGACGAGGCCCCAGCATTTT

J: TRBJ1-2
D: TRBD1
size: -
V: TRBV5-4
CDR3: CATLRTGAIYGYTF
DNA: TGTGCCACCCTCCGGACAGGGGCGATCTATGGCTACACCTTC

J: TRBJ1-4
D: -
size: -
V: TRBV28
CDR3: CASSPRGAKEKLFF
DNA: TGTGCCAGCAGCCCTCGGGGGGCTAAGGAAAAACTGTTTTTT

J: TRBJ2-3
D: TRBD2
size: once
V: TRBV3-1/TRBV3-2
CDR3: CASSRLAGGADTQYF
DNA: TGTGCCAGCAGCAGACTAGCGGGAGGCGCAGATACGCAGTATTTT

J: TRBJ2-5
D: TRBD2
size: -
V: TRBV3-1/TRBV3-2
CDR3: CASSQQVVAGGPREETQYF
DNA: TGTGCCAGCAGCCAACAAGTAGTAGCGGGGGGGCCGAGGGAAGAGACCCAGTACTTC

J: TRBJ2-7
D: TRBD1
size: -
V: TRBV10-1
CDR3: CASSDGTGGVEQYF
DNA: TGCGCCAGCAGTGACGGGACAGGGGGCGTCGAGCAGTACTTC